This T cell receptor (beta chain) comes out of a study of blood T cell repertoires in COVID-19 (dated by TCRdb to the early 2020s). Notes on the research overall: Samples from collaborators originated in the United States, Italy and Spain and spanned both the acute and convalescent phases of COVID-19. A freely available public database, intended as a resource for researchers studying the immune response to SARS-CoV-2, is where the repertoires were released. Samples came from the ongoing ImmuneRACE study (first 160 participants) plus 1,254 subjects from 6 global collaborators. The dataset comprised deeply sampled blood TCRbeta repertoires from subjects exposed to, actively infected with, or recovered from COVID-19. The material from the prospective study consisted of cDNA or gDNA derived from T cells, B-cell-depleted T cells, or PBMCs. Where available, HLA class I and class II types were obtained from metadata supplied by the sample provider rather than from assay-based typing. Sample metadata almost always included a de-identified subject ID, COVID-19 status, age in years and sex. The paper as a whole reports these results and caveats: How much clinical and demographic metadata was included differed by source and by participant, and the metadata was provided uncurated.

TCRbeta CDR3 regions were amplified from genomic DNA by means of the immunoSEQ Assay, a bias-controlled multiplex PCR. The original methods were these. Nucleated cell counts per sample were estimated from amplification of reference gene primers within the assay. Sequence reads were collapsed and filtered to measure the absolute abundance of every unique TCRbeta CDR3 rearrangement. For each sample, productive Simpson clonality was calculated as the square root of Simpson's diversity index over productive rearrangements. This is the immuneACCESS table as TCRdb keeps it, with only in-frame sequences that have V and J called. A part of the clones is gone; compared with another copy, unresolved V genes explain less than half, and the rest is unexplained. That table furnishes V, J and clone size, whereas the DNA furnished D and trimming. The sample table lists roughly 500,000 clones, roughly 89% of them with a count of one. About 1% of the sample rests with the top ten.

One collaborating source in Seattle enrolled patients while the patients were actively infected and followed the patients over time throughout the course of disease. Collaborating institutions collected whole blood in K2EDTA tubes following their own protocols. For TCRbeta analysis, collaborator samples were shipped as frozen whole blood, as isolated PBMCs, or as DNA extracted from either sample type. As for this clone: The antigen it binds to is not known. The input lacks base qualities; no much larger clone sits a single base away.

As encoded in the germline V gene, CDR1 is SGDLS while CDR2 is YYNGEE. Inclusive of the bounding cysteine and phenylalanine, the CDR3 is 15 residues long. The DNA shown is the 45-base CDR3, in frame from base 1. Clipping removes 0 bases from V and 5 bases from J, with 5 as the unmatched junction base count. The specimen sequenced was peripheral blood. This chain joins TRBV9 to TRBJ1-5; 7 middle bases align to TRBD1. The TCR originated in a man younger than 35 with COVID-19, enrolled during active disease. The nucleotide sequence is given as TGTGCCAGCAGCGTAGGAGGGGGCGACGATCAGCCCCAGCATTTT. This is translated as CASSVGGGDDQPQHF.